This T cell receptor (beta chain) originates from a study of blood T cells in healthy people across ages. Comment on this clonotype: The junction departs from germline at one end; a sequencing error may be responsible.

Through a sample-barcoded 5' primer and a J-beta primer mix, a second PCR was run for about 6 to 11 cycles. TCRdb itself ran the 5' RACE reads through MiXCR, one entry per CDR3 protein. Of more than 700,000 distinct CDR3 sequences in the sample, about 55% were seen once. The V gene's germline CDR1 is SQVTM and CDR2 ANQGSEA. The CDR3 runs 16 residues. The chain links TRBV29-1 to TRBJ2-1; TRBD1 or TRBD2 may be the D gene (5 bases each). Sequencing input: blood. This clonotype originated in an elderly man in good health. CDR3 protein: CIVEWGSGTAYNEQFF. The CDR3 nucleotides are TGCATCGTTGAGTGGGGGTCCGGGACCGCTTACAATGAGCAGTTCTTC.